Presented here are 18 T cell receptor beta chains from one specimen sequenced in a study of T cell responses to AZD1222 COVID-19 vaccine. The data were produced by immunoSEQ multiplex PCR, yet TCRdb's version contains in-frame clones alone and is incomplete. The sample consists of roughly 120,000 clones, around 90% of them appearing once. The source material was peripheral blood, sampled 28 days after the second dose of the MenACWY control vaccine. Receptor source: an adult who received the MenACWY meningococcal vaccine as a control.

The chain combines TRBV9 with TRBJ1-3; D is ambiguous. The CDR3 sequence is 15 residues long. CDR1 is SGDLS and CDR2 is YYNGEE in the germline V gene. Deletions cut 4 bases from V and 1 base from J, with 12 bases between. CDR3 sequence reads: CASSREGLSGNTIYF. The CDR3 DNA reads as TGTGCCAGCAGCAGAGAAGGACTGTCTGGAAACACCATATATTTT.

The rearrangement links TRBV20-1 to TRBJ1-5; D remains unclear. CDR1 and CDR2 from the germline V gene are DFQATT and SNEGSKA (reference sequence). V lost 3 bases to trimming and J lost 0 bases, with 15 bases between them. This CDR3 contains 16 residues. The CDR3 DNA reads TGCAGTGCTAGTTTTCTTCTGGGTGATAGCAATCAGCCCCAGCATTTT. It translates to CSASFLLGDSNQPQHF.

The chain carries TRBV7-9 and TRBJ2-1, with 9 positions matching TRBD1. With 6 bases clipped from V and 8 bases from J, the junction kept 8 bases outside the gene matches. The CDR3 has 14 residues. Germline loops: CDR1 SEHNR, CDR2 FQNEAQ (reference sequence). The CDR3 protein is CASRPDRGTHEQFF. The CDR3 nucleotides read TGTGCCAGCAGACCGGACAGGGGAACGCATGAGCAGTTCTTC. Full variable domain (missing parts from reference TRBV7-9 and TRBJ2-1): DTGVSQNPRHKITKRGQNVTFRCDPISEHNRLYWYRQTLGQGPEFLTYFQNEAQLEKSRLLSDRFSAERPKGSFSTLEIQRTEQGDSAMYLCASRPDRGTHEQFFGPGTRLTVL.

The chain links TRBV19 to TRBJ1-5; D gene ambiguous. The CDR3 covers 14 residues. Trimming took off 7 bases at V and 1 base at J, with 11 bases between the two ends. Germline-derived CDR1 and CDR2 are LNHDA and SQIVND (reference sequence). The CDR3 region is CASNPLPSNQPQHF. CDR3 DNA sequence: TGTGCCAGTAACCCCCTCCCCAGCAATCAGCCCCAGCATTTT.

This clone was counted a single time. CDR3 coding DNA: TGTGCCAGCTCACCAGGGGTGAGCTCCTACAATGAGCAGTTCTTC. Amino acid sequence: CASSPGVSSYNEQFF. V is TRBV18 and J is TRBJ2-1; D not resolved. V was clipped by 2 bases and J by 0 bases, with 8 bases between them. This CDR3 spans 15 amino acids. CDR1 is KGHSH, CDR2 LQKENI, per germline.

The CDR3: CASSSGIGTAYGYTF. The DNA for the CDR3 is TGTGCCAGCAGCTCGGGAATCGGGACAGCCTATGGCTACACCTTC. V is TRBV5-4 and J is TRBJ1-2; TRBD1 agrees at 7 bases. The length of the CDR3 is 15 residues. Germline V gives CDR1 SGHNT, CDR2 YYREEE (reference sequence). J gave up 4 bases and V 3 bases, and 9 bases lay outside the gene matches.

This chain joins TRBV28 and TRBJ1-2; D unclear. There are 13 residues in the CDR3. Germline V gives CDR1 MDHEN, CDR2 SYDVKM. V was trimmed by 6 bases and J by 4 bases, leaving 12 bases between them. The CDR3 coding sequence is TGTGCCAGCAGCCTGCGGGATTTCTATGGCTACACCTTC. Translation gives CASSLRDFYGYTF.

This clone was observed a few times. V is TRBV11-2 and J is TRBJ1-6; D may be TRBD1 (6 bases). CDR1 and CDR2 from the germline V gene are SGHAT and FQNNGV. The CDR3 extends over 15 amino acids. V was clipped by 6 bases and J by 0 bases, with 9 bases between them. The CDR3 protein is CASRGQSSYNSPLHF. CDR3 in DNA: TGTGCCAGCAGAGGACAGAGCTCCTATAATTCACCCCTCCACTTT.

In its sample, this clone was seen once. The genes are TRBV27 and TRBJ2-3, with TRBD1 matching 8 bases. The V gene end was trimmed by 1 base and the J gene end by 3 bases; junction bases not matched to a gene: 9. The CDR3 spans 17 residues. CDR1 and CDR2 (germline): MNHEY, SMNVEV (reference sequence). The CDR3 DNA reads as TGTGCCAGCAGTTTATTGGCGCCCCAGGGGGCTACAGATACGCAGTATTTT. Its translation is CASSLLAPQGATDTQYF.

The sample holds a few counts of this clone. The gene calls are TRBV19 and TRBJ1-6; weak D call: TRBD1 (6 bases). Germline CDR1 and CDR2: LNHDA and SQIVND (reference sequence). V lost 3 bases and J lost 5, with 11 bases in between. The CDR3 is 15 amino acids. Here the CDR3 reads CASSMRTAHNSPLHF. Here the CDR3 DNA reads TGTGCCAGTAGTATGCGGACAGCTCATAATTCACCCCTCCACTTT. Filled out from reference TRBV19 and TRBJ1-6, the complete variable domain reads DGGITQSPKYLFRKEGQNVTLSCEQNLNHDAMYWYRQDPGQGLRLIYYSQIVNDFQKGDIAEGYSVSREKKESFPLTVTSAQKNPTAFYLCASSMRTAHNSPLHFGNGTRLTVT.

The rearrangement uses TRBV6-1 and TRBJ2-7; D gene ambiguous. Germline V gene lookup returns CDR1 MNHNS and CDR2 SASEGT. V was pared by 3 bases and J by 5 bases, with 17 bases between. The length of the CDR3 is 15 residues. The CDR3 sequence is CASSEGSYSLNEQYF. CDR3 bases: TGTGCCAGCAGTGAGGGCAGCTATAGTTTGAACGAGCAGTACTTC.

The chain has TRBV7-2 and TRBJ1-4, with D hard to call. This CDR3 is built from 14 residues. Per germline, CDR1 SGHTA and CDR2 FQGNSA. Trimming left V 0 bases short and J 7 bases short, with 9 bases between. The CDR3 spells CASSLAPGGEKLFF. The CDR3 DNA reads as TGTGCCAGCAGCTTAGCGCCCGGAGGTGAAAAACTGTTTTTT. The full variable domain, with the rest looked up from reference TRBV7-2 and TRBJ1-4, is GAGVSQSPSNKVTEKGKDVELRCDPISGHTALYWYRQSLGQGLEFLIYFQGNSAPDKSGLPSDRFSAERTGGSVSTLTIQRTQQEDSAVYLCASSLAPGGEKLFFGSGTQLSVL.

V is TRBV4-1 and J is TRBJ1-2; D gene unclear. The CDR3 has 16 residues. The V gene lost 1 base and the J gene lost 1 base, with 13 bases spanning the gap. The germline CDR1 and CDR2 sequences are MGHRA and YSYEKL. CDR3 coding DNA: TGCGCCAGCAGCCAAGTCCCCCGGCCTGGTAACTATGGCTACACCTTC. It specifies CASSQVPRPGNYGYTF.

The chain joins TRBV28 to TRBJ1-5; no definite D call. The V gene's germline CDR1 is MDHEN and CDR2 SYDVKM. The CDR3 length is 12 residues. V was clipped by 3 bases and J by 6 bases, with 6 bases between them. The CDR3 DNA reads TGTGCCAGCAGTTTCATCCGTCAGCCCCAGCATTTT. Amino acids: CASSFIRQPQHF. The full variable domain, with the rest looked up from reference TRBV28 and TRBJ1-5, is DVKVTQSSRYLVKRTGEKVFLECVQDMDHENMFWYRQDPGLGLRLIYFSYDVKMKEKGDIPEGYSVSREKKERFSLILESASTNQTSMYLCASSFIRQPQHFGDGTRLSIL.

This clone came up once. The rearrangement uses TRBV28 and TRBJ1-6; tentative D call: TRBD1 (6 bases). The germline V gene encodes CDR1 MDHEN and CDR2 SYDVKM. V lost 4 bases and J 5 bases, leaving 12 bases between the germline ends. This CDR3 has 15 amino acids. CDR3 region: CASSSGGADNSPLHF. The DNA for the CDR3 is TGTGCCAGCAGTTCTGGGGGGGCGGATAATTCACCCCTCCACTTT. Based on the CDR3 plus reference TRBV28 and TRBJ1-6, the full variable domain is DVKVTQSSRYLVKRTGEKVFLECVQDMDHENMFWYRQDPGLGLRLIYFSYDVKMKEKGDIPEGYSVSREKKERFSLILESASTNQTSMYLCASSSGGADNSPLHFGNGTRLTVT.

The chain joins TRBV2 to TRBJ2-3, with 8 bases fitting TRBD1. From germline, CDR1 is SNHLY and CDR2 FYNNEI. This CDR3 spans 13 amino acids. The V and J ends lost 6 bases and 6 bases, in that order; junction bases with no gene match: 5. The CDR3 sequence is CASRDRVRDTQYF. The CDR3 DNA is TGTGCCAGCAGGGACAGGGTTAGGGATACGCAGTATTTT.

This clone was seen just once. The rearrangement uses TRBV28 and TRBJ2-1; 9 bases align to TRBD1. CDR1 is MDHEN, CDR2 SYDVKM, per germline. J was trimmed by 1 base and V by 9 bases; bases with no gene match: 4. CDR3 size: 14 residues. CDR3 sequence (DNA): TGTGCCAGTAGAGACAGGGGGTCCTACAATGAGCAGTTCTTC. Translated, it gives CASRDRGSYNEQFF. The full variable domain, in which reference TRBV28 and TRBJ2-1 provide the parts outside the CDR3, is DVKVTQSSRYLVKRTGEKVFLECVQDMDHENMFWYRQDPGLGLRLIYFSYDVKMKEKGDIPEGYSVSREKKERFSLILESASTNQTSMYLCASRDRGSYNEQFFGPGTRLTVL.

This clone showed up just once. Here the CDR3 reads CASSPVGRVETQYF. CDR3 sequence (DNA): TGTGCCAGCAGCCCCGTGGGTAGGGTAGAGACCCAGTACTTC. V gene TRBV7-9 combines with J gene TRBJ2-5, with D hard to call. This CDR3 comprises 14 residues. Germline V gene data show CDR1 as SEHNR and CDR2 as FQNEAQ (reference sequence). Trimming pared 5 bases from V and 4 bases from J, leaving 14 bases between.